These T cell receptor beta chains were read from a single sample in a study of T cell changes during pregnancy in multiple sclerosis. TCRdb's table, derived via immunoSEQ multiplex PCR, lists solely in-frame clones and lacks some. The sample includes approximately 90,000 clones, 91% of them seen just once. The sample here was peripheral blood, taken after pregnancy. The receptors here all came from a female donor in good health, enrolled as a control in a pregnancy study. Both conserved end residues are part of each CDR3. D genes are given only for firm matches. Clone size appears in some rows only: once, few, many, or a class for an expanded clone.

J: TRBJ1-1
D: .
V: TRBV4-2
size: .
DNA: TGTGCCAGCAGCGAAGCGGTCCCCGACACTGAAGCTTTCTTT
CDR3: CASSEAVPDTEAFF

J: TRBJ2-2
D: .
V: TRBV28
size: .
DNA: TGTGCCACCCCTGGAGCGAACACCGGGGAGCTGTTTTTT
CDR3: CATPGANTGELFF

J: TRBJ2-1
D: .
V: TRBV28
size: .
DNA: TGTGCCAGCAGTGCGCTGGGAGCCGGGCAGTTCTTC
CDR3: CASSALGAGQFF

J: TRBJ1-1
D: TRBD1
V: TRBV5-6
size: .
DNA: TGTGCCAGCAGCTTGGGTGGACAGGGACGAAACACTGAAGCTTTCTTT
CDR3: CASSLGGQGRNTEAFF

J: TRBJ2-5
D: TRBD1
V: TRBV7-2
size: .
DNA: TGTGCCAGCAGCCAGGGGGCTGAGACCCAGTACTTC
CDR3: CASSQGAETQYF

J: TRBJ1-2
D: .
V: TRBV7-9
size: .
DNA: TGTGCCAGCAGCTTTCCGATTCGGTATGGCTACACCTTC
CDR3: CASSFPIRYGYTF

J: TRBJ2-7
D: .
V: TRBV5-1
size: .
DNA: TGCGCCAGCAGCACCGGACTCTACGAGCAGTACTTC
CDR3: CASSTGLYEQYF

J: TRBJ2-3
D: .
V: TRBV7-9
size: .
DNA: TGTGCCAGCAGCAAGGCAGGGACAGATACGCAGTATTTT
CDR3: CASSKAGTDTQYF

J: TRBJ1-2
D: TRBD1
V: TRBV9
size: .
DNA: TGTGCCAGCAGCGCCCAGGGACAGGGTAACTATGGCTACACCTTC
CDR3: CASSAQGQGNYGYTF

J: TRBJ2-7
D: .
V: TRBV5-6
size: .
DNA: TGTGCCAGCAGCTTGGGTTTTAGACAGCACTCCTACGAGCAGTACTTC
CDR3: CASSLGFRQHSYEQYF

J: TRBJ1-3
D: .
V: TRBV2
size: once
DNA: TGTGCCAGCAGTGATGGAAGGGGAATAAGTGGAAACACCATATATTTT
CDR3: CASSDGRGISGNTIYF

J: TRBJ1-2
D: .
V: TRBV4-3
size: once
DNA: TGCGCCAGCAGCCAAGATCGTCTAGGGGTTAGGGATGGCTACACCTTC
CDR3: CASSQDRLGVRDGYTF

J: TRBJ2-7
D: .
V: TRBV5-4
size: .
DNA: TGTGCCAGCAGCGCCGGGTCTAAATGGGAGCAGTACTTC
CDR3: CASSAGSKWEQYF

J: TRBJ1-5
D: .
V: TRBV27
size: .
DNA: TGTGCCAGCAGTTTTGAAGACAGTGGGATAGGCAATCAGCCCCAGCATTTT
CDR3: CASSFEDSGIGNQPQHF

J: TRBJ2-3
D: TRBD1
V: TRBV19
size: .
DNA: TGTGCCAGTAGTATAGAACAGGGGTCCACAGATACGCAGTATTTT
CDR3: CASSIEQGSTDTQYF

J: TRBJ1-1
D: TRBD1
V: TRBV4-1
size: .
DNA: TGCGCCAGCAGCCAGAAGAGGGGGCTGGAAGCTTTCTTT
CDR3: CASSQKRGLEAFF

J: TRBJ1-1
D: TRBD1
V: TRBV6-4
size: .
DNA: TGTGCCAGCAGAAAAACAGGGGAGCTTGAAGCTTTCTTT
CDR3: CASRKTGELEAFF

J: TRBJ2-2
D: .
V: TRBV30
size: .
DNA: TGTGCCTGGAGAGCGAGCGCGAACACCGGGGAGCTGTTTTTT
CDR3: CAWRASANTGELFF

J: TRBJ2-3
D: TRBD1
V: TRBV5-8
size: .
DNA: TGTGCCAGCAGCTTGGCCGGGACAGGGAGAGGAACAGATACGCAGTATTTT
CDR3: CASSLAGTGRGTDTQYF

J: TRBJ2-7
D: TRBD1
V: TRBV6-5
size: .
DNA: TGTGCCAGCAGTCGACAGGGTACTTACGAGCAGTACTTC
CDR3: CASSRQGTYEQYF

J: TRBJ1-1
D: .
V: TRBV6-6
size: .
DNA: TGTGCCAGCTCCCTCACCCCGGACAGCGAAGCTTTCTTT
CDR3: CASSLTPDSEAFF

J: TRBJ1-6
D: .
V: TRBV6-1
size: .
DNA: TGTGCCAGCACGGGGGGCAATTCACCCCTCCACTTT
CDR3: CASTGGNSPLHF

J: TRBJ2-3
D: TRBD2
V: TRBV7-2
size: .
DNA: TGTGCCAGCAGCTTAGTTAGAGCGGGGGGCTATAGTAGCACAGATACGCAGTATTTT
CDR3: CASSLVRAGGYSSTDTQYF

J: TRBJ2-2
D: TRBD1
V: TRBV6-5
size: .
DNA: TGTGCCAGCAGTGGACAGGGAGAGAACACCGGGGAGCTGTTTTTT
CDR3: CASSGQGENTGELFF

J: TRBJ1-1
D: .
V: TRBV7-8
size: .
DNA: TGTGCCAGCAGCGTAAGCGGTGAAGCTTTCTTT
CDR3: CASSVSGEAFF

J: TRBJ1-1
D: TRBD1
V: TRBV4-1
size: .
DNA: TGCGCCAGCAGCCAGACGCCGGGACAGGGGAACACTGAAGCTTTCTTT
CDR3: CASSQTPGQGNTEAFF

J: TRBJ2-7
D: TRBD1
V: TRBV27
size: once
DNA: TGTGCCAGCAGTCGCACGGGACAGGGAGGCTACGAGCAGTACTTC
CDR3: CASSRTGQGGYEQYF

J: TRBJ2-1
D: .
V: TRBV5-6
size: .
DNA: TGTGCCAGCAGCTTGCGCCGGGACTGGGCGTACAATGAGCAGTTCTTC
CDR3: CASSLRRDWAYNEQFF

J: TRBJ1-1
D: .
V: TRBV4-3
size: .
DNA: TGCGCCAGCAGCCAAGGGGGGGTTACTGAAGCTTTCTTT
CDR3: CASSQGGVTEAFF

J: TRBJ2-6
D: .
V: TRBV27
size: .
DNA: TGTGCCAGCAGGTCCACTGGGGCCAACGTCCTGACTTTC
CDR3: CASRSTGANVLTF

J: TRBJ1-1
D: .
V: TRBV7-2
size: .
DNA: TGTGCCAGCAGCTTAGGTGTATTGGGGGGGAGGGGGGTGAACACTGAAGCTTTCTTT
CDR3: CASSLGVLGGRGVNTEAFF

J: TRBJ1-6
D: TRBD1
V: TRBV27
size: .
DNA: TGTGCCAGCAGTGGGACCGGGACAGGCGGCCAGGGATCACCCCTCCACTTT
CDR3: CASSGTGTGGQGSPLHF

J: TRBJ1-1
D: TRBD1
V: TRBV30
size: .
DNA: TGTGCCTGGAGTGTTACAGGGGGCAACACTGAAGCTTTCTTT
CDR3: CAWSVTGGNTEAFF

J: TRBJ1-4
D: TRBD1
V: TRBV28
size: .
DNA: TGTGCCAGCAGGACGGCCAGGGGGATACCTAAAAGGGAAAAACTGTTTTTT
CDR3: CASRTARGIPKREKLFF

J: TRBJ2-1
D: .
V: TRBV21-1
size: .
DNA: TGTGCCACCGAGTACAATGAGCAGTTCTTC
CDR3: CATEYNEQFF

J: TRBJ1-2
D: .
V: TRBV5-8
size: .
DNA: TGTGCCAGCAGCTTGTGGGCAGGCCCTAACTATGGCTACACCTTC
CDR3: CASSLWAGPNYGYTF

J: TRBJ1-2
D: .
V: TRBV7-3
size: .
DNA: TGTGCCAGCAGCCCTTCCTCGACAGCCAGCTATGGCTACACCTTC
CDR3: CASSPSSTASYGYTF

J: TRBJ2-7
D: .
V: TRBV6-1
size: .
DNA: TGTGCCAGCAGTCGAAGGGGTTGGGAGCAGTACTTC
CDR3: CASSRRGWEQYF

J: TRBJ2-7
D: .
V: TRBV4-3
size: .
DNA: TGCGCCAGCAGCCAAGCGGGAAGGGGGTGGTACGAGCAGTACTTC
CDR3: CASSQAGRGWYEQYF

J: TRBJ1-6
D: TRBD1
V: TRBV4-1
size: .
DNA: TGCGCCAGGAAAGGGACAGCCTATAATTCACCCCTCCACTTT
CDR3: CARKGTAYNSPLHF

J: TRBJ2-3
D: TRBD2
V: TRBV11-2
size: .
DNA: TGTGCCAGCAGCCACGGGACTAGCACGCGTACAGATACGCAGTATTTT
CDR3: CASSHGTSTRTDTQYF

J: TRBJ2-2
D: .
V: TRBV11-3
size: .
DNA: TGTGCCAGCAGCTCCTCCGGGACACATTGGGCCGGGGAGCTGTTTTTT
CDR3: CASSSSGTHWAGELFF

J: TRBJ2-7
D: TRBD2
V: TRBV6-6
size: .
DNA: TGTGCCAGCAGCCGACTAGCGGGGGCCTACGAGCAGTACTTC
CDR3: CASSRLAGAYEQYF

J: TRBJ2-7
D: .
V: TRBV10-2
size: .
DNA: TGCGCCAGCAGAATGAAGGGAGACTACGAGCAGTACTTC
CDR3: CASRMKGDYEQYF

J: TRBJ2-7
D: TRBD1
V: TRBV5-5
size: .
DNA: TGTGCCAGCAGCCCCCAACAGGGGGCCAACGAGCAGTACTTC
CDR3: CASSPQQGANEQYF